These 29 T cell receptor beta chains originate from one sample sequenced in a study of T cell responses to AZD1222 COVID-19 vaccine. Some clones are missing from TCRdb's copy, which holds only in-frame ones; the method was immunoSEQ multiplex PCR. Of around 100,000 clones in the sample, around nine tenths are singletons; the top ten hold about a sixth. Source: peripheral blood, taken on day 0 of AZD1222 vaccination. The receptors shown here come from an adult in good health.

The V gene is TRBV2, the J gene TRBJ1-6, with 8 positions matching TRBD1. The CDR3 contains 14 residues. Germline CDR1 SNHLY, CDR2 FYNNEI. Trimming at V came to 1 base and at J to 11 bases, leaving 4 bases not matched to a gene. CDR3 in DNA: TGTGCCAGCAGTGAAGACAGGGGGACGGCACCCCTCCACTTT. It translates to CASSEDRGTAPLHF.

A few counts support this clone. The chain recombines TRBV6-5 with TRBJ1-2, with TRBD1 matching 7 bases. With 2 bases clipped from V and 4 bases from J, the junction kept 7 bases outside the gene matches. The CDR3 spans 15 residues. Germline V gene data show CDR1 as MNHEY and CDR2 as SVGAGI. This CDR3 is CASSYRTGIGYGYTF. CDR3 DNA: TGTGCCAGCAGTTACCGGACAGGAATCGGCTATGGCTACACCTTC.

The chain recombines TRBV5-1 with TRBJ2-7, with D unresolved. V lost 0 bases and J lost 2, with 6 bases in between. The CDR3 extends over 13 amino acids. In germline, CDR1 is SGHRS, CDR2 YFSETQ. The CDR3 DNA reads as TGCGCCAGCAGCTTGGGACTTCCCTACGAGCAGTACTTC. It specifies CASSLGLPYEQYF.

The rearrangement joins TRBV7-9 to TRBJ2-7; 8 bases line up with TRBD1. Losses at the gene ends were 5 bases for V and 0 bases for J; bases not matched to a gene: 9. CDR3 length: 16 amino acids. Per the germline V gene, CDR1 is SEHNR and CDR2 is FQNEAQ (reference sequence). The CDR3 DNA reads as TGTGCCAGCAGCCAATCAACAGGGGGGAGCTCCTACGAGCAGTACTTC. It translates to CASSQSTGGSSYEQYF.

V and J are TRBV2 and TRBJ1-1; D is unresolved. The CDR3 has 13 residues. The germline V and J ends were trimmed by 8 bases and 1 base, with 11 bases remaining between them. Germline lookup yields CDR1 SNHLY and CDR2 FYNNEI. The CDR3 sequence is CASHYTPNTEAFF. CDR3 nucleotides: TGTGCCAGCCATTACACACCGAACACTGAAGCTTTCTTT.

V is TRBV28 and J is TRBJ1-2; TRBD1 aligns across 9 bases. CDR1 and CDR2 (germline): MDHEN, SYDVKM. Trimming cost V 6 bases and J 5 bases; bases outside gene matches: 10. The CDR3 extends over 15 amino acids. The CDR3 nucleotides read TGTGCCAGCAGGATAGGCCCCGGGACAGGGTATGGCTACACCTTC. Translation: CASRIGPGTGYGYTF.

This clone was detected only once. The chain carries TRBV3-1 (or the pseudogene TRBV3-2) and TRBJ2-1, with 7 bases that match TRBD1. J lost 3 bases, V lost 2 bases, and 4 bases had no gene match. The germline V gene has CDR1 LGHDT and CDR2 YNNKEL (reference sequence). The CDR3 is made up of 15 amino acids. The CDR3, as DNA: TGTGCCAGCAGCCAACATGACAGGGTCTACAATGAGCAGTTCTTC. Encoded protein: CASSQHDRVYNEQFF.

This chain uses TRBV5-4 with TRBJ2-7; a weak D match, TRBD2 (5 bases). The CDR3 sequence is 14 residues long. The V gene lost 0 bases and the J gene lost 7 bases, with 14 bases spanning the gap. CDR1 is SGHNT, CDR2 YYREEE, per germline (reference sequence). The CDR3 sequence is CASSLAGLGSEQYF. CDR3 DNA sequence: TGTGCCAGCAGCTTGGCCGGACTGGGCTCGGAGCAGTACTTC.

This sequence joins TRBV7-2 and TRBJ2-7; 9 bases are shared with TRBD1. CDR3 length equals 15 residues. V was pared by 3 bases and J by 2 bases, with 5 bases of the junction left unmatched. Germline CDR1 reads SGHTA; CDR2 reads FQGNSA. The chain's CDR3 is CASSFPGQGTYEQYF. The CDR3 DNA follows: TGTGCCAGCAGCTTCCCGGGACAGGGAACCTACGAGCAGTACTTC.

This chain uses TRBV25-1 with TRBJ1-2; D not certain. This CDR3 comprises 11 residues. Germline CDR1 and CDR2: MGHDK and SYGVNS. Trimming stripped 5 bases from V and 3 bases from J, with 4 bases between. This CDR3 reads CASSRDYGYTF. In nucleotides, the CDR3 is TGTGCCAGCAGTCGGGACTATGGCTACACCTTC.

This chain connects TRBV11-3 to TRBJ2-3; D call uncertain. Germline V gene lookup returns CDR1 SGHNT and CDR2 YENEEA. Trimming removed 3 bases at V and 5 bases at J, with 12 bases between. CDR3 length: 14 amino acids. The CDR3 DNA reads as TGTGCCAGCAGCTTTTATGGTTTGGGAGATACGCAGTATTTT. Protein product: CASSFYGLGDTQYF.

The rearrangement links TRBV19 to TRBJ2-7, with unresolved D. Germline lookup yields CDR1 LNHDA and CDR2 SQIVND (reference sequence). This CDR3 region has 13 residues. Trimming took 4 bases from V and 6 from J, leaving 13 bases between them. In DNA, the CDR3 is TGTGCCAGTAGTACGAGATCCTCGGGCGAGCAGTACTTC. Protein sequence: CASSTRSSGEQYF.

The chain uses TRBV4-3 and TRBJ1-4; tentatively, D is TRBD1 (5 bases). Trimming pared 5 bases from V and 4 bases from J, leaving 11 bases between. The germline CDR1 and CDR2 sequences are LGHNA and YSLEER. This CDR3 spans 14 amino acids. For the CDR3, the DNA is TGCGCCAGCAGCGACAGCATTAATAATGAAAAACTGTTTTTT. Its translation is CASSDSINNEKLFF.

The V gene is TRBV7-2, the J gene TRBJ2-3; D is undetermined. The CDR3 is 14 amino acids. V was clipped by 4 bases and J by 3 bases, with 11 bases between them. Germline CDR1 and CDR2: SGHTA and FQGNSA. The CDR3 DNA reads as TGTGCCAGCAGCTCCCCAGTAACAACAGATACGCAGTATTTT. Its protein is CASSSPVTTDTQYF. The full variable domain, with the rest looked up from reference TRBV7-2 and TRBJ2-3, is GAGVSQSPSNKVTEKGKDVELRCDPISGHTALYWYRQSLGQGLEFLIYFQGNSAPDKSGLPSDRFSAERTGGSVSTLTIQRTQQEDSAVYLCASSSPVTTDTQYFGPGTRLTVL.

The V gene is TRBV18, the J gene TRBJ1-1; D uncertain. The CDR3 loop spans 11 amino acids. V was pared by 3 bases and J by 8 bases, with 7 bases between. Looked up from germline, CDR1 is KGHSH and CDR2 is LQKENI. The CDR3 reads CASSPRQEAFF. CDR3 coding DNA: TGTGCCAGCTCACCCAGGCAGGAAGCTTTCTTT.

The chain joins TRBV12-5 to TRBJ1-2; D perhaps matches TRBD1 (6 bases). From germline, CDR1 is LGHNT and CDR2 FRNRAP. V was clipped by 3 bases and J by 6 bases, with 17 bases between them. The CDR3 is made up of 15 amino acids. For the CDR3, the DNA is TGTGCTAGTGGTTTCCATCAGACAGGTCGAGATGGCTACACCTTC. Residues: CASGFHQTGRDGYTF.

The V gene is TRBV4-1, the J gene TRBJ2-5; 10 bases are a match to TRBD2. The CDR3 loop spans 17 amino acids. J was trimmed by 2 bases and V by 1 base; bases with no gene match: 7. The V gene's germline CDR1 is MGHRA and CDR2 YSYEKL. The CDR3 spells CASSQVWLAGAQETQYF. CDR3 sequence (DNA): TGCGCCAGCAGCCAAGTATGGCTAGCGGGGGCTCAAGAGACCCAGTACTTC.

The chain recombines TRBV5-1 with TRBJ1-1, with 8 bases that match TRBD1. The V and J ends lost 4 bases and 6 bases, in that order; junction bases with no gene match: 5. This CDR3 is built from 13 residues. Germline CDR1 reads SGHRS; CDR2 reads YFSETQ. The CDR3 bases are TGCGCCAGCAGCCTACAACAGGGGGCTGAAGCTTTCTTT. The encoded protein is CASSLQQGAEAFF. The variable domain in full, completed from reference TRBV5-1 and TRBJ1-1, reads KAGVTQTPRYLIKTRGQQVTLSCSPISGHRSVSWYQQTPGQGLQFLFEYFSETQRNKGNFPGRFSGRQFSNSRSEMNVSTLELGDSALYLCASSLQQGAEAFFGQGTRLTVV.

CDR3 sequence (DNA): TGCGCCAGCAGCCTATCCAAAGCCCTTAACTATGGCTACACCTTC. This sequence encodes CASSLSKALNYGYTF. The rearrangement joins TRBV4-1 to TRBJ1-2; no firm D call. CDR1 is MGHRA, CDR2 YSYEKL, per germline. Trimming took 4 bases from V and 1 from J, leaving 13 bases between them. The CDR3 length is 15 residues.

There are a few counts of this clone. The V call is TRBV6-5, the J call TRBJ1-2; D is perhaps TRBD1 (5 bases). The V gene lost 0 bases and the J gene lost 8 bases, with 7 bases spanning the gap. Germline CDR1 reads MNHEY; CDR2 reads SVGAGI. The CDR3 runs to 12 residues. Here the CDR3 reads CASSYSTGGYTF. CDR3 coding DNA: TGTGCCAGCAGTTACTCCACAGGCGGCTACACCTTC.

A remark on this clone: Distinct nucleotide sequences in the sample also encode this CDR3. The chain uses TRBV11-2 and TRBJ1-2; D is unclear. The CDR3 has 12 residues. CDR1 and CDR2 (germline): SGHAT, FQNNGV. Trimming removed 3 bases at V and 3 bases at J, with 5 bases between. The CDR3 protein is CASSFTDYGYTF. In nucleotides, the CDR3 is TGTGCCAGCAGCTTCACGGACTATGGCTACACCTTC. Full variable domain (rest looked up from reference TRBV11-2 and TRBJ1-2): EAGVAQSPRYKIIEKRQSVAFWCNPISGHATLYWYQQILGQGPKLLIQFQNNGVVDDSQLPKDRFSAERLKGVDSTLKIQPAKLEDSAVYLCASSFTDYGYTFGSGTRLTVV.

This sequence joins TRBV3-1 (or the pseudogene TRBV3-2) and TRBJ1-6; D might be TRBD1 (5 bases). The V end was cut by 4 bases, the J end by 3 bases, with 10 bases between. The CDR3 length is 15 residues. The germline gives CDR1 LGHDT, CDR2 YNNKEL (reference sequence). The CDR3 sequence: CASSPGTGYNSPLHF. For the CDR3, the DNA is TGTGCCAGCAGCCCCGGGACGGGCTATAATTCACCCCTCCACTTT.

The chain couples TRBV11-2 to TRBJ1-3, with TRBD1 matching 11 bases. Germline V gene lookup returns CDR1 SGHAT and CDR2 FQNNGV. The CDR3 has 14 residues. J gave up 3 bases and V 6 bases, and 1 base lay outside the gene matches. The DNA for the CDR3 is TGTGCCAGCAGTGGGACAGGGGGTGGAAACACCATATATTTT. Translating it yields CASSGTGGGNTIYF.

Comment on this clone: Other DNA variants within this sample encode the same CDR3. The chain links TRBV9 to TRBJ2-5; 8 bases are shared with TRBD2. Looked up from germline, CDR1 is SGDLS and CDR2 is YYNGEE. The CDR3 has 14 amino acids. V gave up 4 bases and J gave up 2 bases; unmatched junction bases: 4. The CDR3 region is CASSPTSGQETQYF. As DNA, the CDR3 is TGTGCCAGCAGCCCTACTAGCGGTCAAGAGACCCAGTACTTC.

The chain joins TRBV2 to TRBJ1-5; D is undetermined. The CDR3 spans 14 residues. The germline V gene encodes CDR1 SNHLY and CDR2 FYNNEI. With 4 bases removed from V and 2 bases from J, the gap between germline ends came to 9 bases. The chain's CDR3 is CASSGTARNQPQHF. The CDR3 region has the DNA TGTGCCAGCAGTGGGACGGCACGCAATCAGCCCCAGCATTTT.

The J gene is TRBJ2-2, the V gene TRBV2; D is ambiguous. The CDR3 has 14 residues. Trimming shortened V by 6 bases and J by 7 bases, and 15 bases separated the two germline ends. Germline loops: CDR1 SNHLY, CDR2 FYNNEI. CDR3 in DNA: TGTGCCAGCAGATCCTCTGGACGGATCGGGGAGCTGTTTTTT. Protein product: CASRSSGRIGELFF.

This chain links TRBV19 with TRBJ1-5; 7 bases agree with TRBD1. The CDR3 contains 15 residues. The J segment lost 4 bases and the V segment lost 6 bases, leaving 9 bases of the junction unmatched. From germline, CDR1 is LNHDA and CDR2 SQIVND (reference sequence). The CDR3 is CASSSGTVMNQPQHF. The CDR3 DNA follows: TGTGCCAGTAGCTCCGGGACAGTGATGAATCAGCCCCAGCATTTT.

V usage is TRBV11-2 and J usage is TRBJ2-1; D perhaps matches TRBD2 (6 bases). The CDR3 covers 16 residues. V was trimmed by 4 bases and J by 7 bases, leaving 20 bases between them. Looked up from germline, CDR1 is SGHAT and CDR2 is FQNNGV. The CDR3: CASSSRGRERRNEQFF. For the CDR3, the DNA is TGTGCCAGCAGCTCGAGGGGACGGGAGCGCCGAAATGAGCAGTTCTTC.

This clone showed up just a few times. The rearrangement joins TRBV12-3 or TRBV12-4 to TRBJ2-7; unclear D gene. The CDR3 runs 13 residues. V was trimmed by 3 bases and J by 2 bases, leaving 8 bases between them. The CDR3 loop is CASSFFDTYEQYF. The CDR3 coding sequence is TGTGCCAGCAGTTTCTTCGATACCTACGAGCAGTACTTC.